The rows below give T cell receptor beta chains drawn from one sample of a study of early T cells in non-severe SARS-CoV-2 infection. Each CDR3 protein is one row after TCRdb ran MiXCR on the 5' RACE reads. Of tens of thousands of distinct CDR3 sequences listed, less than 6% are singletons. Sample: whole blood, taken at baseline. The source is an adult who was a healthcare worker with PCR-confirmed SARS-CoV-2 infection or an uninfected control (not recorded which). CDR3s include the opening cysteine and the closing phenylalanine or tryptophan. The order of the fields is clone size, V gene, D gene, J gene, CDR3 length, CDR3 DNA, CDR3 protein. The D gene is left open where the match is weak. Only some rows state a clone size, as once, few, many or a class for expanded clones.

size: medium-sized; V: TRBV10-3; D: TRBD1; J: TRBJ1-2; length: 15; DNA: TGTGCCATCAGTGAGTCCGCAGGGGGCCGCTATGGCTACACCTTC; CDR3: CAISESAGGRYGYTF
size: many; V: TRBV20-1; D: NA; J: TRBJ2-7; length: 13; DNA: TGCAGTGCTATTTGGACTGCTACCTACGAGCAGTACTTC; CDR3: CSAIWTATYEQYF
size: many; V: TRBV9; D: NA; J: TRBJ2-2; length: 15; DNA: TGTGCCAGCAGCGATCGCATCCGCAACACCGGGGAGCTGTTTTTT; CDR3: CASSDRIRNTGELFF
size: many; V: TRBV12-3/TRBV12-4; D: NA; J: TRBJ1-5; length: 15; DNA: TGTGCCAGCAGTTTGAGGGTCCGACTCGGGCAGCCCCAGCATTTT; CDR3: CASSLRVRLGQPQHF
size: NA; V: TRBV19; D: TRBD2; J: TRBJ2-3; length: 17; DNA: TGTGCCAGTAGTACCCCTCGACTAGCGGGGACGGCCGATACGCAGTATTTT; CDR3: CASSTPRLAGTADTQYF
size: NA; V: TRBV7-8; D: NA; J: TRBJ1-1; length: 13; DNA: TGTGCCAGCAGCACTACAGGGTTCTCTGAAGCTTTCTTT; CDR3: CASSTTGFSEAFF
size: many; V: TRBV6-1; D: NA; J: TRBJ2-7; length: 12; DNA: TGTGCCAGCAGTGATCCAGGGTACGAGCAGTACTTC; CDR3: CASSDPGYEQYF
size: NA; V: TRBV6-1; D: NA; J: TRBJ1-1; length: 12; DNA: TGTGCCAGCAGTGATCAGGACAAGGAGGCTTTCTTT; CDR3: CASSDQDKEAFF
size: NA; V: TRBV7-2; D: TRBD1; J: TRBJ2-1; length: 14; DNA: TGTGCCAGCAGCTTTCAGGGGGCCTACAATGAGCAGTTCTTC; CDR3: CASSFQGAYNEQFF
size: many; V: TRBV7-2; D: NA; J: TRBJ1-1; length: 14; DNA: TGTGCCAGCAGCTCAACCAGGAGTGGCACTGAAGCTTTCTTT; CDR3: CASSSTRSGTEAFF
size: many; V: TRBV6-2/TRBV6-3; D: NA; J: TRBJ2-3; length: 13; DNA: TGTGCCAGCCGGTCGGGGAGCTCAGATACGCAGTATTTT; CDR3: CASRSGSSDTQYF
size: few; V: TRBV9; D: NA; J: TRBJ2-1; length: 13; DNA: TGTGCCAGCAGCGAGGGACACCCTAATGAGCAGTTCTTC; CDR3: CASSEGHPNEQFF
size: many; V: TRBV4-2; D: TRBD2; J: TRBJ2-1; length: 14; DNA: TGTGCCAGCAGCCAAGTGGTGGGGAGGGATGAGCAGTTCTTC; CDR3: CASSQVVGRDEQFF
size: many; V: TRBV10-1; D: NA; J: TRBJ2-1; length: 15; DNA: TGCGCCAGCAGTGATTATGCCCTCGGCTACAATGAGCAGTTCTTC; CDR3: CASSDYALGYNEQFF
size: many; V: TRBV18; D: NA; J: TRBJ2-7; length: 14; DNA: TGTGCCAGCTCAACTAGCCGGGACTCCTACGAGCAGTACTTC; CDR3: CASSTSRDSYEQYF
size: many; V: TRBV20-1; D: NA; J: TRBJ1-5; length: 16; DNA: TGCAGTGCTAGAGATCTGACCAAAAAAGCTGGTGGTGCCCAGCATTTT; CDR3: CSARDLTKKAGGAQHF
size: many; V: TRBV9; D: NA; J: TRBJ1-2; length: 14; DNA: TGTGCCAGCAGCGTAGGCTCAGGGATCTATGGCTACACCTTC; CDR3: CASSVGSGIYGYTF
size: many; V: TRBV5-5; D: NA; J: TRBJ1-1; length: 13; DNA: TGTGCCAGCAGCTTGGAGGAGAACACTGAAGCTTTCTTT; CDR3: CASSLEENTEAFF
size: many; V: TRBV6-5; D: NA; J: TRBJ1-1; length: 14; DNA: TGTGCCAGCAGTTACGAGTTCCTGAACACTGAAGCTTTCTTT; CDR3: CASSYEFLNTEAFF
size: many; V: TRBV5-1; D: NA; J: TRBJ2-7; length: 12; DNA: TGCGCCAGCAGTTTGAGTAATTACGAGCAGTACTTC; CDR3: CASSLSNYEQYF
size: many; V: TRBV12-3/TRBV12-4; D: NA; J: TRBJ2-7; length: 11; DNA: TGTGCCAGCAGCAACTCCTACGAGCAGTACTTC; CDR3: CASSNSYEQYF
size: many; V: TRBV7-2; D: NA; J: TRBJ2-1; length: 11; DNA: TGTGCCAGCCGTAACTGGAATGAGCAGTTCTTC; CDR3: CASRNWNEQFF
size: many; V: TRBV29-1; D: NA; J: TRBJ2-7; length: 11; DNA: TGCAGCGTTGGGACAGCCTACGAGCAGTACTTC; CDR3: CSVGTAYEQYF
size: many; V: TRBV6-5; D: NA; J: TRBJ2-7; length: 16; DNA: TGTGCCAGCAGTCCCGCGGAAGGGCCACACATGAGGGAGCAGTACTTC; CDR3: CASSPAEGPHMREQYF
size: many; V: TRBV7-2; D: NA; J: TRBJ2-7; length: 14; DNA: TGTGCCAGCAGCTCTCGGACCCCTATCTACGAGCAGTACTTC; CDR3: CASSSRTPIYEQYF
size: many; V: TRBV7-7; D: TRBD1; J: TRBJ2-7; length: 14; DNA: TGTGCTAGCAGCTGGACACAGGGGCGGATTGAGCAGTACTTC; CDR3: CASSWTQGRIEQYF
size: few; V: TRBV7-3; D: NA; J: TRBJ1-1; length: 14; DNA: TGTGCCAGCAGCCGCGGCCCTTATAGCACTGAAGCTTTCTTT; CDR3: CASSRGPYSTEAFF
size: many; V: TRBV2; D: TRBD2; J: TRBJ2-5; length: 15; DNA: TGTGCCAGCAGTAGGACTAGCGCGAGGGGAGAGACCCAGTACTTC; CDR3: CASSRTSARGETQYF
size: few; V: TRBV7-8; D: NA; J: TRBJ1-5; length: 20; DNA: TGTGCCAGCAGCTTAGCCCGCCGAGAGGCGACGGGTAATAGCAATCAGCCCCAGCATTTT; CDR3: CASSLARREATGNSNQPQHF
size: many; V: TRBV6-6; D: NA; J: TRBJ2-7; length: 12; DNA: TGTGCCAGCAGTACCACTTCCTACGAGCAGTACTTC; CDR3: CASSTTSYEQYF
size: NA; V: TRBV7-3; D: NA; J: TRBJ1-1; length: 13; DNA: TGTGCCAGCAGCAAAGGGGGAAACACTGAAGCTTTCTTT; CDR3: CASSKGGNTEAFF
size: many; V: TRBV12-3/TRBV12-4; D: TRBD1; J: TRBJ2-1; length: 13; DNA: TGTGCCAGCAGATGGACAGGCTACAATGAGCAGTTCTTC; CDR3: CASRWTGYNEQFF
size: many; V: TRBV30; D: NA; J: TRBJ2-5; length: 11; DNA: TGTGCCTGGACTAGCCAGACGGTACAGTACTTC; CDR3: CAWTSQTVQYF
size: NA; V: TRBV20-1; D: NA; J: TRBJ1-2; length: 16; DNA: TGCAGTGCTAGAGATGAGATTGGGATATTTAACTATGGCTACACCTTC; CDR3: CSARDEIGIFNYGYTF
size: NA; V: TRBV3-1; D: TRBD1; J: TRBJ1-6; length: 15; DNA: TGTGCCAGCAGCCCATTGGACAGGGACAAATCACCCCTCCACTTT; CDR3: CASSPLDRDKSPLHF
size: few; V: TRBV7-8; D: NA; J: TRBJ2-2; length: 15; DNA: TGTGCCAGCAGCTTAACAGGTCCAAGCACCGGGGAGCTGTTTTTT; CDR3: CASSLTGPSTGELFF
size: many; V: TRBV7-8; D: NA; J: TRBJ1-5; length: 15; DNA: TGTGCCAGCAGCTTATGGTTCAATAGCAATCAGCCCCAGCATTTT; CDR3: CASSLWFNSNQPQHF
size: many; V: TRBV20-1; D: NA; J: TRBJ1-5; length: 16; DNA: TGCAGTGCTAGACTCGATTGGGGTCAGATCAATCAGCCCCAGCATTTT; CDR3: CSARLDWGQINQPQHF
size: many; V: TRBV20-1; D: NA; J: TRBJ2-3; length: 14; DNA: TGCAGTGCTAGACTGGACTACGGCACAGATACGCAGTATTTT; CDR3: CSARLDYGTDTQYF
size: NA; V: TRBV9; D: NA; J: TRBJ1-5; length: 14; DNA: TGTGCCAGCAGCAAGGACCCGGACGGTCAGCCCCAGCATTTT; CDR3: CASSKDPDGQPQHF
size: many; V: TRBV29-1; D: TRBD2; J: TRBJ2-7; length: 13; DNA: TGCAGCGTTGAAGATGGCGGGAGCGACGAGCAGTACTTC; CDR3: CSVEDGGSDEQYF
size: few; V: TRBV19; D: TRBD1; J: TRBJ2-1; length: 15; DNA: TGTGCCAGTAGCGCGACAGGGGCAACCTACAATGAGCAGTTCTTC; CDR3: CASSATGATYNEQFF
size: many; V: TRBV7-2; D: NA; J: TRBJ2-5; length: 12; DNA: TGTGCCAGCAGCAGCCAGGCAGAGACCCAGTACTTC; CDR3: CASSSQAETQYF
size: many; V: TRBV12-3/TRBV12-4; D: NA; J: TRBJ2-3; length: 17; DNA: TGTGCCAGCAGTTTTGGACTGGGGGAGCCCACCACAGATACGCAGTATTTT; CDR3: CASSFGLGEPTTDTQYF
size: many; V: TRBV12-3/TRBV12-4; D: NA; J: TRBJ2-2; length: 15; DNA: TGTGCCAGCAGTCCCGTGACAGGCGACACCGGGGAGCTGTTTTTT; CDR3: CASSPVTGDTGELFF
size: many; V: TRBV5-4; D: TRBD1; J: TRBJ2-1; length: 15; DNA: TGTGCCAGCAGCCCGGACAGGAGCTCCTACAATGAGCAGTTCTTC; CDR3: CASSPDRSSYNEQFF
size: many; V: TRBV10-3; D: TRBD1; J: TRBJ2-1; length: 13; DNA: TGTGCCATCAGTGGACAGGGGAACAATGAGCAGTTCTTC; CDR3: CAISGQGNNEQFF
size: many; V: TRBV7-6; D: TRBD1; J: TRBJ1-1; length: 14; DNA: TGTGCCAGCAGCCAGGGACAGGTGAACACTGAAGCTTTCTTT; CDR3: CASSQGQVNTEAFF
size: few; V: TRBV7-2; D: TRBD2; J: TRBJ2-1; length: 20; DNA: TGTGCCAGCAGTCAGAGACTAGCGCTGGGCGATTCGAGCTCGTTCAATGAGCAGTTCTTC; CDR3: CASSQRLALGDSSSFNEQFF
size: many; V: TRBV28; D: NA; J: TRBJ2-7; length: 11; DNA: TGTGCCAGCAGTTGGATCTACGAGCAGTACTTC; CDR3: CASSWIYEQYF
size: few; V: TRBV20-1; D: NA; J: TRBJ1-4; length: 12; DNA: TGCAGTGCTAGCTTAGCTCGTGAAAAACTGTTTTTT; CDR3: CSASLAREKLFF
size: many; V: TRBV11-2; D: TRBD2; J: TRBJ2-3; length: 14; DNA: TGTGCCAGCAGCCGACTAGCGGGCACAGATACGCAGTATTTT; CDR3: CASSRLAGTDTQYF
size: many; V: TRBV7-3; D: NA; J: TRBJ1-3; length: 14; DNA: TGTGCCAGCAGCCCATCGGGAGCTGAAAACACCATATATTTT; CDR3: CASSPSGAENTIYF
size: many; V: TRBV12-3/TRBV12-4; D: TRBD2; J: TRBJ2-1; length: 16; DNA: TGTGCCAGCAGTTTCCCCGGACTAGCGGGAAGGAATGAGCAGTTCTTC; CDR3: CASSFPGLAGRNEQFF
size: many; V: TRBV12-3/TRBV12-4; D: TRBD2; J: TRBJ2-3; length: 15; DNA: TGTGCCAGCTCGCGGCGGGGGGGCTTCTCAGATACGCAGTATTTT; CDR3: CASSRRGGFSDTQYF
size: few; V: TRBV7-3; D: NA; J: TRBJ2-1; length: 15; DNA: TGTGCCAGCAGCTTATACCTCGTTTTAGGAGCCCTGGGGGTCTTC; CDR3: CASSLYLVLGALGVF